Each of the 27 T cell receptor beta chains below was sequenced from the same sample in a study of blood T cell repertoires in COVID-19. The method was immunoSEQ multiplex PCR; TCRdb's version includes in-frame clones alone and lacks a portion of them. The table lists about 220,000 clones, around four fifths of them singletons. Sequencing was done on a sample of peripheral blood. All receptors derive from a woman in her forties with active or convalescent COVID-19.

This clone has more than one count but fewer than ten. The chain combines TRBV13 with TRBJ2-5, with TRBD1 matching over 12 bases. The J segment lost 5 bases and the V segment lost 6 bases, leaving 4 bases of the junction unmatched. Germline CDR1 and CDR2: PRHDT and FYEKMQ (reference sequence). This CDR3 has 14 residues. CDR3 bases: TGTGCCAGCAGTTGGGACAGGGGGCTTGAGACCCAGTACTTC. This gives the protein CASSWDRGLETQYF. The variable domain in full, with the rest retrieved from reference TRBV13 and TRBJ2-5, is AAGVIQSPRHLIKEKRETATLKCYPIPRHDTVYWYQQGPGQDPQFLISFYEKMQSDKGSIPDRFSAQQFSDYHSELNMSSLELGDSALYFCASSWDRGLETQYFGPGTRLLVL.

The chain has TRBV19 and TRBJ1-5; no firm D call. This CDR3 comprises 13 residues. The germline CDR1 and CDR2 sequences are LNHDA and SQIVND (reference sequence). Trimming took 5 bases from V and 5 from J, leaving 10 bases between them. CDR3 bases: TGTGCCAGTAGTCAAATACACGATCAGCCCCAGCATTTT. Translating it yields CASSQIHDQPQHF.

The chain links TRBV7-3 to TRBJ2-5, with D possibly TRBD1 on 5 matching bases. Germline values: CDR1 SGHTA, CDR2 FQGTGA. V lost 0 bases and J lost 2, with 7 bases in between. There are 14 residues in the CDR3. The CDR3 nucleotides read TGTGCCAGCAGCTTAACGGCAGGGCAAGAGACCCAGTACTTC. Translating gives CASSLTAGQETQYF.

This chain links TRBV30 with TRBJ1-1, with 9 nucleotides matching TRBD1. This CDR3 is built from 15 residues. V gave up 8 bases and J gave up 3 bases; unmatched junction bases: 13. Germline-derived CDR1 and CDR2 are GTSNPN and SVGIG (reference sequence). The CDR3 sequence: CAGFLQGAKDTEAFF. The CDR3 DNA follows: TGTGCCGGGTTCTTACAGGGGGCTAAGGACACTGAAGCTTTCTTT.

The chain is built from TRBV4-2 and TRBJ2-3; tentatively, D is TRBD1 (5 bases). V was cut by 0 bases and J by 0 bases, with 10 bases left in between. Germline V gene data show CDR1 as LGHNA and CDR2 as YNFKEQ. This CDR3 is built from 16 residues. The CDR3 here is CASSQDRQFSTDTQYF. CDR3 nucleotide sequence: TGTGCCAGCAGCCAAGATCGACAGTTTAGCACAGATACGCAGTATTTT.

The table lists this clone with a few counts. This chain connects TRBV6-2 or TRBV6-3 to TRBJ1-1; D is unclear. In germline, CDR1 is MNHEY, CDR2 SVGEGT. The V gene lost 5 bases and the J gene lost 8 bases, with 12 bases spanning the gap. The CDR3 has 12 amino acids. The CDR3 DNA reads as TGTGCCAGCAGTCCCCGGACGGGGGAAGCTTTCTTT. Translation gives CASSPRTGEAFF.

The chain employs TRBV4-2 and TRBJ2-3; D not resolved. The CDR3 sequence is 18 residues long. The germline CDR1 and CDR2 sequences are LGHNA and YNFKEQ. Between the trimmed V and J ends, which lost 0 bases and 1 base, there was a span of 17 bases. The CDR3, as DNA: TGTGCCAGCAGCCAAGATAGTATTGGCCCTGGGCGCACAGATACGCAGTATTTT. Protein product: CASSQDSIGPGRTDTQYF.

V is TRBV5-6 and J is TRBJ1-5, with TRBD1 identical over 10 bases. V lost 4 bases and J lost 7; bases outside the gene matches: 11. This CDR3 has 16 residues. CDR1 is SGHDT, CDR2 YYEEEE, per germline. The CDR3 here is CASSPKTGGGGQPQHF. The CDR3 nucleotides read TGTGCCAGCAGCCCGAAGACAGGGGGCGGAGGGCAGCCCCAGCATTTT.

The rearrangement joins TRBV9 to TRBJ2-6; 10 bases line up with TRBD1. The germline V gene encodes CDR1 SGDLS and CDR2 YYNGEE. The CDR3 contains 16 residues. V trimming: 4 bases; J trimming: 3 bases; junction bases outside the gene matches: 4. The CDR3, as DNA: TGTGCCAGCAGCTACGACAGGGGGCATGGGGCCAACGTCCTGACTTTC. Protein sequence: CASSYDRGHGANVLTF.

The chain uses TRBV6-5 and TRBJ2-1; 10 positions agree with TRBD2. In germline, CDR1 is MNHEY, CDR2 SVGAGI. The V segment lost 9 bases and the J segment 6 bases; nucleotides outside the gene matches: 5. The CDR3 runs 13 residues. CDR3 sequence reads: CASKLAGVNEQFF. CDR3 DNA: TGTGCCAGTAAGCTAGCGGGAGTCAATGAGCAGTTCTTC.

The chain uses TRBV3-1 (or the pseudogene TRBV3-2) and TRBJ2-1; D possibly corresponds to TRBD1 (5 bases). Between the trimmed V and J ends, which lost 6 bases and 0 bases, there was a span of 12 bases. CDR3 size: 15 residues. Germline CDR1 is LGHDT and CDR2 is YNNKEL (reference sequence). The CDR3 reads CASRRGQHSYNEQFF. As DNA, the CDR3 is TGTGCCAGCAGAAGGGGCCAGCACTCCTACAATGAGCAGTTCTTC.

The chain uses TRBV28 and TRBJ1-6; no reliable D call. This CDR3 contains 15 residues. Between the trimmed V and J ends, which lost 2 bases and 7 bases, there was a span of 12 bases. Germline V lookup: CDR1 MDHEN, CDR2 SYDVKM. CDR3 DNA sequence: TGTGCCAGCAGTTTAACATCGCCCGGGAATTCACCCCTCCACTTT. It encodes CASSLTSPGNSPLHF.

The genes are TRBV4-1 and TRBJ1-2; 9 bases are shared with TRBD1. CDR1 is MGHRA and CDR2 is YSYEKL in the germline V gene. The CDR3 has 14 residues. Losses at the gene ends were 4 bases for V and 3 bases for J; bases not matched to a gene: 3. In DNA, the CDR3 is TGCGCCAGCAGCCCCCGGGACAGGGACTATGGCTACACCTTC. Its protein product is CASSPRDRDYGYTF.

In this sample, this clone turned up a few times. The chain employs TRBV5-5 and TRBJ2-7; D uncertain. CDR3 length: 15 residues. The germline V gene has CDR1 SGHKS and CDR2 YYEKEE (reference sequence). The V and J ends lost 0 bases and 0 bases respectively, with 10 bases between them. The CDR3 reads CASSLEPRLSYEQYF. In nucleotides, the CDR3 is TGTGCCAGCAGCTTGGAACCCAGGCTCTCCTACGAGCAGTACTTC.

The rearrangement joins TRBV11-2 to TRBJ2-1, with 12 bases identical to TRBD2. The CDR3 spans 15 residues. V trimming: 1 base; J trimming: 9 bases; junction bases outside the gene matches: 4. Germline V gene lookup returns CDR1 SGHAT and CDR2 FQNNGV. The CDR3 sequence is CASSLGLAGVGEQFF. The CDR3 nucleotides read TGTGCCAGCAGCTTAGGACTAGCGGGAGTGGGTGAGCAGTTCTTC.

The rearrangement uses TRBV7-8 and TRBJ1-2; 9 bases agree with TRBD1. Germline lookup yields CDR1 SGHVS and CDR2 FQNEAQ. The length of the CDR3 is 15 residues. Trimming cost V 1 base and J 6 bases; bases outside gene matches: 6. This chain's CDR3 is CASSLVDGTGNGYTF. CDR3 nucleotides: TGTGCCAGCAGCTTAGTGGATGGGACAGGGAATGGCTACACCTTC.

CDR3 in amino acids: CASSFGQGDGYTF. CDR3 nucleotide sequence: TGTGCCAGCAGCTTCGGGCAGGGTGATGGCTACACCTTC. This rearrangement joins TRBV5-6 to TRBJ1-2; D possibly corresponds to TRBD1 (5 bases). Germline assignment: CDR1 SGHDT and CDR2 YYEEEE. V was pared by 2 bases and J by 6 bases, with 11 bases between. The CDR3 consists of 13 residues. Together with reference TRBV5-6 and TRBJ1-2, the CDR3 gives the full variable domain: DAGVTQSPTHLIKTRGQQVTLRCSPKSGHDTVSWYQQALGQGPQFIFQYYEEEERQRGNFPDRFSGHQFPNYSSELNVNALLLGDSALYLCASSFGQGDGYTFGSGTRLTVV.

The chain has TRBV28 and TRBJ1-2, with D possibly being TRBD1 (5 bases). CDR1 and CDR2 from the germline V gene are MDHEN and SYDVKM. Trimming stripped 7 bases from V and 4 bases from J, with 16 bases between. There are 14 residues in the CDR3. Here the CDR3 DNA reads TGTGCCAGCACCAAGTCGGGGGGAGTCTATGGCTACACCTTC. Its translation is CASTKSGGVYGYTF.

The V and J genes are TRBV12-5 and TRBJ2-6, with D hard to call. CDR3 size: 14 residues. Germline CDR1 LGHNT, CDR2 FRNRAP. The V end was cut by 7 bases, the J end by 4 bases, with 11 bases between. DNA for the CDR3: TGTGCTAGTGTCTATGCCCCGGGGGCCAACGTCCTGACTTTC. This codes for CASVYAPGANVLTF.

This rearrangement joins TRBV20-1 to TRBJ1-3; no clear D gene. Germline V gives CDR1 DFQATT, CDR2 SNEGSKA (reference sequence). This CDR3 contains 11 residues. With 2 bases removed from V and 4 bases from J, the gap between germline ends came to 3 bases. The CDR3 sequence: CSARRGNTIYF. The CDR3, as DNA: TGCAGTGCTAGACGGGGAAACACCATATATTTT.

The chain uses TRBV5-4 and TRBJ2-2; 14 bases map to TRBD2. Germline CDR1 SGHNT, CDR2 YYREEE (reference sequence). The V segment lost 2 bases and the J segment 5 bases; nucleotides outside the gene matches: 8. This CDR3 contains 18 residues. CDR3 sequence reads: CASSFPGTSGSRTGELFF. The CDR3 DNA is TGTGCCAGCAGCTTCCCCGGGACTAGCGGGAGTAGGACCGGGGAGCTGTTTTTT.

The chain uses TRBV7-9 and TRBJ1-5; possible D gene TRBD1, 6 bases. The CDR3 spans 15 residues. Looked up from germline, CDR1 is SEHNR and CDR2 is FQNEAQ (reference sequence). Trimming took 0 bases from V and 1 from J, leaving 7 bases between them. The CDR3 spells CASSLAQGSNQPQHF. CDR3 nucleotides: TGTGCCAGCAGCTTAGCACAGGGAAGCAATCAGCCCCAGCATTTT. The complete variable domain, with remaining parts taken from reference TRBV7-9 and TRBJ1-5, reads DTGVSQNPRHKITKRGQNVTFRCDPISEHNRLYWYRQTLGQGPEFLTYFQNEAQLEKSRLLSDRFSAERPKGSFSTLEIQRTEQGDSAMYLCASSLAQGSNQPQHFGDGTRLSIL.

The CDR3 DNA reads as TGTGCCAGCAGTTACACCCAAGCCCCGCGCTATGGCTACACCTTC. It is translated as CASSYTQAPRYGYTF. The chain carries TRBV6-5 and TRBJ1-2; D gene ambiguous. V was trimmed by 2 bases and J by 4 bases, leaving 14 bases between them. The CDR3 consists of 15 residues. Germline V gene lookup returns CDR1 MNHEY and CDR2 SVGAGI.

The CDR3 nucleotides are TGTGCCAGTAGTATAGCAGGGACTGGGGCCAACGTCCTGACTTTC. Its protein is CASSIAGTGANVLTF. The chain recombines TRBV19 with TRBJ2-6; D possibly corresponds to TRBD1 (5 bases). In germline, CDR1 is LNHDA, CDR2 SQIVND (reference sequence). Trimming cost V 1 base and J 2 bases, with 6 bases left between them. CDR3 length equals 15 residues.

This sequence joins TRBV29-1 and TRBJ1-1; D not certain. Germline CDR1 and CDR2: SQVTM and ANQGSEA. Deletions cut 6 bases from V and 1 base from J, with 18 bases between. The CDR3 has 15 residues. The CDR3, as DNA: TGCAGCGTGGGAGGTCCCGGACGGTGGAACACTGAAGCTTTCTTT. Its translation: CSVGGPGRWNTEAFF.

The V and J genes are TRBV24-1 and TRBJ2-3; D is possibly TRBD2 (7 bases). This CDR3 has 18 residues. The V end was cut by 5 bases, the J end by 1 base, with 21 bases between. Germline values: CDR1 KGHDR, CDR2 SFDVKD. The CDR3: CATSGRNPGAGGTDTQYF. Written as DNA, the CDR3 is TGTGCCACCAGTGGCCGAAACCCAGGGGCGGGAGGCACAGATACGCAGTATTTT.

The chain links TRBV2 to TRBJ1-1, with 11 bases fitting TRBD1. Trimming removed 6 bases from V and 4 bases from J; junction bases left unmatched: 10. This CDR3 has 16 amino acids. Per germline, CDR1 SNHLY and CDR2 FYNNEI. The CDR3 DNA follows: TGTGCCAGCAGCGATGCCGGGACAGGGGGAATCACTGAAGCTTTCTTT. Protein product: CASSDAGTGGITEAFF.